A selection of T cell receptor beta chains follows, all from one sample in a study of blood T cell repertoires in COVID-19. Only in-frame clones appear in the TCRdb table, and some are missing; sequencing was by immunoSEQ multiplex PCR. In the table there are about 130,000 clones, about 80% of which are singletons. The sequencing input was peripheral blood. These TCRs come from a woman older than 75 with acute or convalescent COVID-19. Each CDR3 is given with its conserved first and last residue. The D gene is left open where the match is weak. The size entry is marked missing in some rows and otherwise reads once, few, many or a size class.

J gene: TRBJ2-7
V gene: TRBV4-1
D gene: -
clone size: -
CDR3 DNA: TGCGCCAGCAGCCACCCTACCCGGGGACACTCAAAAAACTACGAGCAGTACTTC
CDR3 protein: CASSHPTRGHSKNYEQYF

J gene: TRBJ1-2
V gene: TRBV10-3
D gene: TRBD1
clone size: once
CDR3 DNA: TGTGCCATCAGTGGTACTACAGGGGTGACTAACTATGGCTACACCTTC
CDR3 protein: CAISGTTGVTNYGYTF

J gene: TRBJ1-1
V gene: TRBV15
D gene: TRBD1
clone size: -
CDR3 DNA: TGTGCCACCAGCAGAGATAGGACAGGGGGTGAAGCTTTCTTT
CDR3 protein: CATSRDRTGGEAFF

J gene: TRBJ2-5
V gene: TRBV10-1
D gene: TRBD1
clone size: -
CDR3 DNA: TGCGCCAGCAGTGAGTCACAAGGGGGCAACGCGGAGACCCAGTACTTC
CDR3 protein: CASSESQGGNAETQYF

J gene: TRBJ2-1
V gene: TRBV9
D gene: TRBD2
clone size: -
CDR3 DNA: TGTGCCAGCAGCGTCTCCCCCGGGACTAGCGGGGGGATCTCCTACAATGAGCAGTTCTTC
CDR3 protein: CASSVSPGTSGGISYNEQFF

J gene: TRBJ2-5
V gene: TRBV9
D gene: TRBD2
clone size: -
CDR3 DNA: TGTGCCAGCAGCGTGGGGCCTAGCGGGGGCCAAGAGACCCAGTACTTC
CDR3 protein: CASSVGPSGGQETQYF

J gene: TRBJ1-1
V gene: TRBV6-2/TRBV6-3
D gene: -
clone size: -
CDR3 DNA: TGTGCCAGCAGTGCCCCCGGGATCACTGAAGCTTTCTTT
CDR3 protein: CASSAPGITEAFF

J gene: TRBJ2-1
V gene: TRBV29-1
D gene: -
clone size: -
CDR3 DNA: TGCAGCGGGCGCAGGGCGGGGGCGTACAATGAGCAGTTCTTC
CDR3 protein: CSGRRAGAYNEQFF

J gene: TRBJ1-1
V gene: TRBV3-1/TRBV3-2
D gene: -
clone size: once
CDR3 DNA: TGTGCCAGCAGCGTTCCGGGACAGAACACTGAAGCTTTCTTT
CDR3 protein: CASSVPGQNTEAFF

J gene: TRBJ1-2
V gene: TRBV7-2
D gene: -
clone size: -
CDR3 DNA: TGTGCCAGCAGCTTTAACAGGGCCCATGGCTACACCTTC
CDR3 protein: CASSFNRAHGYTF

J gene: TRBJ1-1
V gene: TRBV7-2
D gene: -
clone size: few
CDR3 DNA: TGTGCCAGCAGCTTATTGGGGGCCAACACTGAAGCTTTCTTT
CDR3 protein: CASSLLGANTEAFF

J gene: TRBJ2-3
V gene: TRBV24-1
D gene: TRBD2
clone size: -
CDR3 DNA: TGTGCCACCAGTGATTATAGCGGGGGGGCCTCGGGGACAGATACGCAGTATTTT
CDR3 protein: CATSDYSGGASGTDTQYF

J gene: TRBJ2-3
V gene: TRBV5-1
D gene: -
clone size: -
CDR3 DNA: TGCGCCAGCAGCCCGGAGCCCTCCACAGATACGCAGTATTTT
CDR3 protein: CASSPEPSTDTQYF

J gene: TRBJ1-5
V gene: TRBV19
D gene: -
clone size: -
CDR3 DNA: TGTGCCAGTAGTCTCACGGGTGAGATGCAGCCCCAGCATTTT
CDR3 protein: CASSLTGEMQPQHF

J gene: TRBJ2-3
V gene: TRBV29-1
D gene: TRBD1
clone size: -
CDR3 DNA: TGCAGCGCAAAACAGGGGTCTGCCACAGATACGCAGTATTTT
CDR3 protein: CSAKQGSATDTQYF

J gene: TRBJ1-3
V gene: TRBV19
D gene: -
clone size: -
CDR3 DNA: TGTGCCAGTAGTATCTCCGGACAGTCTGGAAACACCATATATTTT
CDR3 protein: CASSISGQSGNTIYF

J gene: TRBJ1-2
V gene: TRBV7-9
D gene: -
clone size: -
CDR3 DNA: TGTGCCAGCAGCTCGGGTCGCGGGGGCGTTGACTATGGCTACACCTTC
CDR3 protein: CASSSGRGGVDYGYTF

J gene: TRBJ1-2
V gene: TRBV5-6
D gene: -
clone size: -
CDR3 DNA: TGTGCCAGCAGCCAGGGCGGACCACAATATGGCTACACCTTC
CDR3 protein: CASSQGGPQYGYTF

J gene: TRBJ2-7
V gene: TRBV7-9
D gene: TRBD1
clone size: -
CDR3 DNA: TGTGCCAGCAGCTTAAAAGGGACAGGGGTTACCTACGAGCAGTACTTC
CDR3 protein: CASSLKGTGVTYEQYF

J gene: TRBJ1-5
V gene: TRBV3-1/TRBV3-2
D gene: -
clone size: -
CDR3 DNA: TGTGCCAGCAGCCAATGGACAGTAAATCAGCCCCAGCATTTT
CDR3 protein: CASSQWTVNQPQHF

J gene: TRBJ1-4
V gene: TRBV5-1
D gene: TRBD1
clone size: -
CDR3 DNA: TGCGCCAGCAGCTTTGGCAGGGGAACGGGACAGAATGAAAAACTGTTTTTT
CDR3 protein: CASSFGRGTGQNEKLFF

J gene: TRBJ2-2
V gene: TRBV9
D gene: TRBD2
clone size: once
CDR3 DNA: TGTGCCAGCAGCTATAGCGGGGGAGCCACCGGGGAGCTGTTTTTT
CDR3 protein: CASSYSGGATGELFF

J gene: TRBJ1-5
V gene: TRBV18
D gene: -
clone size: -
CDR3 DNA: TGTGCCAGCTCCGGGGGTTTGCGGCAGCCCCAGCATTTT
CDR3 protein: CASSGGLRQPQHF

J gene: TRBJ2-2
V gene: TRBV15
D gene: TRBD1
clone size: -
CDR3 DNA: TGTGCCACCAGCAGAGAGGGACAGGGCGCGAACACCGGGGAGCTGTTTTTT
CDR3 protein: CATSREGQGANTGELFF

J gene: TRBJ1-1
V gene: TRBV29-1
D gene: -
clone size: -
CDR3 DNA: TGCAGCGTTGGAAGGGAGCCAAACACTGAAGCTTTCTTT
CDR3 protein: CSVGREPNTEAFF

J gene: TRBJ2-7
V gene: TRBV7-2
D gene: -
clone size: few
CDR3 DNA: TGTGCCAGCAGCTTAGTCGGCGGGGTCGAGCAGTACTTC
CDR3 protein: CASSLVGGVEQYF

J gene: TRBJ1-4
V gene: TRBV28
D gene: TRBD1
clone size: -
CDR3 DNA: TGTGCCAGCTTGGACAGGGATAATGAAAAACTGTTTTTT
CDR3 protein: CASLDRDNEKLFF

J gene: TRBJ2-5
V gene: TRBV9
D gene: -
clone size: -
CDR3 DNA: TGTGCCAGCAGCGTAAAGGGGGGAGGGGAGACCCAGTACTTC
CDR3 protein: CASSVKGGGETQYF

J gene: TRBJ2-1
V gene: TRBV24-1
D gene: -
clone size: -
CDR3 DNA: TGTGCCACCAGTGATCCCGTCCGGGAAAAAAGGTTCTTC
CDR3 protein: CATSDPVREKRFF

J gene: TRBJ1-1
V gene: TRBV4-1
D gene: -
clone size: few
CDR3 DNA: TGCGCCAGCAGGCCCGTTCGCGGGCAGCGCACTGAAGCTTTCTTT
CDR3 protein: CASRPVRGQRTEAFF